This T cell receptor beta chain appears in the sequencing data of a study of OX40 agonist ivuxolimab in advanced cancers. CDR1 is SGHRS, CDR2 YFSETQ, per germline. V trimming: 4 bases; J trimming: 0 bases; junction bases outside the gene matches: 5. The CDR3 runs to 17 residues. Only in-frame clones appear in the TCRdb table, and some are missing; sequencing was by immunoSEQ multiplex PCR. This sample yields about 29,000 clones, of which around 90% are seen a single time; roughly 9.4% belongs to the top ten. The receptor's source is an adult with an advanced solid tumor such as melanoma, head and neck, liver or kidney cancer. This specimen was CD4+ or CD8+ T cells sorted from blood, taken in a trial of the OX40 agonist ivuxolimab. The chain combines TRBV5-1 with TRBJ2-5, with 14 bases that match TRBD2. CDR3 residues: CASSRGLAGGYQETQYF. Written as DNA, the CDR3 is TGCGCCAGCAGCCGCGGACTAGCGGGAGGTTACCAAGAGACCCAGTACTTC.